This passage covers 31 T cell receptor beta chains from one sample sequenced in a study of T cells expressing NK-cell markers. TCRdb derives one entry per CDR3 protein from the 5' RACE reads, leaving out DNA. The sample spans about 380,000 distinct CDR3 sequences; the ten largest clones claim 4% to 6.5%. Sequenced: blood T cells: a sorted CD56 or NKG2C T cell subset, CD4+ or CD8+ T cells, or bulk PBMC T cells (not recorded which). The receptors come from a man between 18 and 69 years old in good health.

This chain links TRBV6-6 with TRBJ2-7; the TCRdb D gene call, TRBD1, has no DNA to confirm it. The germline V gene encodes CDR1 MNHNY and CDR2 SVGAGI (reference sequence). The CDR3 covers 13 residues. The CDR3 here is CASRDGTSYEQYF.

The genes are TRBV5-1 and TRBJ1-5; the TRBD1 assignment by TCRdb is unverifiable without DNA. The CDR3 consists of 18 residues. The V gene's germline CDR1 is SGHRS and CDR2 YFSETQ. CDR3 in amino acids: CASSLGPTGTGTAQPQHF.

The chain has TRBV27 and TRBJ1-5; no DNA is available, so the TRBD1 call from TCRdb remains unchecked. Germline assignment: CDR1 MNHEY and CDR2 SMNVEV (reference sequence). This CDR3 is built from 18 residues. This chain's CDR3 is CASSRLPQARGGNQPQHF.

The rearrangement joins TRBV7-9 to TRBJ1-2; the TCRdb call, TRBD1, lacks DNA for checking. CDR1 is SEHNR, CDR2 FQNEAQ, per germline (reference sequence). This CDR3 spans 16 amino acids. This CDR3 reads CASSPRQGAANYGYTF.

The CDR3 reads CASSRGAGPTGELFF. The V and J genes are TRBV3-1 and TRBJ2-2; the TRBD1 assignment by TCRdb is unverifiable without DNA. The length of the CDR3 is 15 residues. CDR1 is LGHDT and CDR2 is YNNKEL in the germline V gene (reference sequence).

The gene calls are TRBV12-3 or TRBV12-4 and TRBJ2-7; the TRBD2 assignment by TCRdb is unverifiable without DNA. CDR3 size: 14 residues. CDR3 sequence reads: CASSPSGGAYEQYF.

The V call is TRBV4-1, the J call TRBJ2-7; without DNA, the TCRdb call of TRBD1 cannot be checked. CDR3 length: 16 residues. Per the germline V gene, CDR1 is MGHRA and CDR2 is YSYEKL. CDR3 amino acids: CASSQDPPDRESEQYF.

This CDR3 is CSVSRQGAGETQYF. The genes are TRBV29-1 and TRBJ2-5; lacking DNA, the TRBD1 call made by TCRdb goes unchecked. The V gene's germline CDR1 is SQVTM and CDR2 ANQGSEA. The CDR3 has 14 residues.

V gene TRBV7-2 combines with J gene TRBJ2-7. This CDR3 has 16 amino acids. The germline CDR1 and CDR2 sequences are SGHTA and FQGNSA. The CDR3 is CASSLGVGNPSYEQYF.

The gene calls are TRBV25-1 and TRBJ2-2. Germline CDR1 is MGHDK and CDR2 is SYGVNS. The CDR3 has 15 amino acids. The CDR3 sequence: CASSPQLGYTGELFF.

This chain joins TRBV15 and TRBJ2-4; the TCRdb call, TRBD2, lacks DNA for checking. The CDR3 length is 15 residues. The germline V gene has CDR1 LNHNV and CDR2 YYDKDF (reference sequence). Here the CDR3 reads CATQAGGAAKNIQYF. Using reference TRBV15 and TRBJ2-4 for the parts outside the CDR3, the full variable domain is DAMVIQNPRYQVTQFGKPVTLSCSQTLNHNVMYWYQQKSSQAPKLLFHYYDKDFNNEADTPDNFQSRRPNTSFCFLDIRSPGLGDTAMYLCATQAGGAAKNIQYFGAGTRLSVL.

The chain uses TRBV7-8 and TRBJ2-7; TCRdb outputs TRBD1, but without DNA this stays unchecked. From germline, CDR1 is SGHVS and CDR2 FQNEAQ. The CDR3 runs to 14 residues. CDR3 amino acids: CASSTRQGNYEQYF.

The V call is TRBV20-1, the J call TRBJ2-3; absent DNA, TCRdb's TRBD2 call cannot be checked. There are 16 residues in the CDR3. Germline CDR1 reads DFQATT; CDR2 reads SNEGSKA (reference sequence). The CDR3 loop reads CSARAGVRREADTQYF.

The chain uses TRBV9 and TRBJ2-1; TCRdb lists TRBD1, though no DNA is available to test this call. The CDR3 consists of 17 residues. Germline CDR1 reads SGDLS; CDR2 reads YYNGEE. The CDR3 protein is CASSARQGPSSYNEQFF.

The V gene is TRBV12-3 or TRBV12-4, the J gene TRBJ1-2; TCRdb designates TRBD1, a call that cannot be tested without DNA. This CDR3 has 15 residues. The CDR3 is CASRGQVEEGAGYTF.

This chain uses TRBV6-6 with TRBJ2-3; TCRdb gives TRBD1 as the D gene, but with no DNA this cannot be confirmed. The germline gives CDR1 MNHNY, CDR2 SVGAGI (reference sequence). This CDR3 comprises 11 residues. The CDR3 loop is CASSRPPTRYF.

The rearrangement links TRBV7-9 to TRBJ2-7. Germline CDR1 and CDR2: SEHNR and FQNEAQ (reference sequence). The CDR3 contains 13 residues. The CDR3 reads CASSLGGVGEQYF.

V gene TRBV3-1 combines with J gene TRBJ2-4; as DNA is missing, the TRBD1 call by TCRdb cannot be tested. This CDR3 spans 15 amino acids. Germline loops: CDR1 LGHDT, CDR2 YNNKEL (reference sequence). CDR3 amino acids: CASAAGGQDGDIQYF.

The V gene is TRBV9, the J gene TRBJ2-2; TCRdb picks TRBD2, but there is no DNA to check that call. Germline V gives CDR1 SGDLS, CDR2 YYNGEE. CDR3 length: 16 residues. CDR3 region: CASSVDIARSAGELFF.

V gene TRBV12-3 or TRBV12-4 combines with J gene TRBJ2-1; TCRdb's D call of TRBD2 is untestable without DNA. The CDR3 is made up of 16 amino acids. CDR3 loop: CASRPRLAGQYNEQFF.

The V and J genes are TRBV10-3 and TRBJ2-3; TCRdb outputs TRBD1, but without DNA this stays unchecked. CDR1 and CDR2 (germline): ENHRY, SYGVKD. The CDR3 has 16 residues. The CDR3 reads CATRPGQGDATDTQYF.

The CDR3 region is CASSSIWSRTSGGVGGTQYF. V usage is TRBV11-2 and J usage is TRBJ2-3; the D gene TCRdb calls, TRBD2, cannot be checked with no DNA. Looked up from germline, CDR1 is SGHAT and CDR2 is FQNNGV. The CDR3 length is 20 residues.

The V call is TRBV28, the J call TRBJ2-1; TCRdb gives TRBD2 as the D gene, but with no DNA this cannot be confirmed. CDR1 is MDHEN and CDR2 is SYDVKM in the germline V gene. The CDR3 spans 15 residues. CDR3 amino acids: CASSERTSSYNEQFF.

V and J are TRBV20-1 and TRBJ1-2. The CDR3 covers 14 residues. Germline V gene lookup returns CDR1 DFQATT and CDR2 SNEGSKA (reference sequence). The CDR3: CSARDRGRNYGYTF.

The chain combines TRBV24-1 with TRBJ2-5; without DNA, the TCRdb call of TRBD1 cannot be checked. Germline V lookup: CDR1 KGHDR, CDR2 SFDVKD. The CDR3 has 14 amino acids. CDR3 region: CATSDPGVSRAQYF.

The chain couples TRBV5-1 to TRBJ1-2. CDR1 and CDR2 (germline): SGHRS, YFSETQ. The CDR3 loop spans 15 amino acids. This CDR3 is CASSLGSTGDYGYTF.

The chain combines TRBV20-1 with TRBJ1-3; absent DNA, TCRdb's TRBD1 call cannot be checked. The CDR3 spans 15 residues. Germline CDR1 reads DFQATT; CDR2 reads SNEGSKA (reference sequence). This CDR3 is CSASSGFFSGNTIYF.

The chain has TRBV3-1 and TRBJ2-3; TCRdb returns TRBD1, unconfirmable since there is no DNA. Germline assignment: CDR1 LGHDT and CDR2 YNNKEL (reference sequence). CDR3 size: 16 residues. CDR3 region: CASSRGAGAAADTQYF.

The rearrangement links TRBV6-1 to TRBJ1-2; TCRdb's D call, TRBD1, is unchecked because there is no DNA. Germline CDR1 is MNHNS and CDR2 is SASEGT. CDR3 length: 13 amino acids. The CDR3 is CASSRGTLYGYTF.

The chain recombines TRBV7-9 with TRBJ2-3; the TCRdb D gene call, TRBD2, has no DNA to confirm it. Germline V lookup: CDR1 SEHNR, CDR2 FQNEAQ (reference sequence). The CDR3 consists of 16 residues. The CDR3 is CASSLRDGLGTDTQYF. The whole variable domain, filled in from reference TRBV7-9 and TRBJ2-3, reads DTGVSQNPRHKITKRGQNVTFRCDPISEHNRLYWYRQTLGQGPEFLTYFQNEAQLEKSRLLSDRFSAERPKGSFSTLEIQRTEQGDSAMYLCASSLRDGLGTDTQYFGPGTRLTVL.

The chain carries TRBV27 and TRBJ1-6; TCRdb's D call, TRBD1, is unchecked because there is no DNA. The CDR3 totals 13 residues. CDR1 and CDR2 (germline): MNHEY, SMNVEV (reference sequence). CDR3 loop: CASSLFPLMALHF.